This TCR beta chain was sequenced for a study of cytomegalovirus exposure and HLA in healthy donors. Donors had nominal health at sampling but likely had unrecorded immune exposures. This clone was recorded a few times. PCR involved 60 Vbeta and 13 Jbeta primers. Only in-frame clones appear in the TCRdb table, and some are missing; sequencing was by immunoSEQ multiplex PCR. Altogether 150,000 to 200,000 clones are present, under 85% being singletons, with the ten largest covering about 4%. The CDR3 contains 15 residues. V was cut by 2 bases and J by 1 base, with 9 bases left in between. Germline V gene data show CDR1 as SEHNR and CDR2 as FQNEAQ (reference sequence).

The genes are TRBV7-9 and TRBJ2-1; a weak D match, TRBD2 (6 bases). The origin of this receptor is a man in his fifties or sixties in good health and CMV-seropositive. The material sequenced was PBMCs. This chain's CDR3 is CASSLSGGSYNEQFF. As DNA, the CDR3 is TGTGCCAGCAGCTTATCTGGGGGGTCCTACAATGAGCAGTTCTTC.